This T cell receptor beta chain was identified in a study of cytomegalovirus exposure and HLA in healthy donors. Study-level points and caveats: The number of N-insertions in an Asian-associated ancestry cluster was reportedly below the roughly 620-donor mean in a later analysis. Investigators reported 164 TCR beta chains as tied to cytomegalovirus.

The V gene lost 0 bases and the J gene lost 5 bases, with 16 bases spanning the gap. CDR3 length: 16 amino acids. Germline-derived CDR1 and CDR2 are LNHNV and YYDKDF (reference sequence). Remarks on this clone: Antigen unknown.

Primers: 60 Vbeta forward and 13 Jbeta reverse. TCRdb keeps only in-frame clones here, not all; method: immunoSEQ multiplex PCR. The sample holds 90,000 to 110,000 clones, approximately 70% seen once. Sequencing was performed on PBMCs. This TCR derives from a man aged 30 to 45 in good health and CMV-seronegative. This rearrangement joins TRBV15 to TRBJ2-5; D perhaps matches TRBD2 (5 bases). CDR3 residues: CATSRDRSAPGETQYF. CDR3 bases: TGTGCCACCAGCAGAGATCGGAGCGCCCCGGGGGAGACCCAGTACTTC.